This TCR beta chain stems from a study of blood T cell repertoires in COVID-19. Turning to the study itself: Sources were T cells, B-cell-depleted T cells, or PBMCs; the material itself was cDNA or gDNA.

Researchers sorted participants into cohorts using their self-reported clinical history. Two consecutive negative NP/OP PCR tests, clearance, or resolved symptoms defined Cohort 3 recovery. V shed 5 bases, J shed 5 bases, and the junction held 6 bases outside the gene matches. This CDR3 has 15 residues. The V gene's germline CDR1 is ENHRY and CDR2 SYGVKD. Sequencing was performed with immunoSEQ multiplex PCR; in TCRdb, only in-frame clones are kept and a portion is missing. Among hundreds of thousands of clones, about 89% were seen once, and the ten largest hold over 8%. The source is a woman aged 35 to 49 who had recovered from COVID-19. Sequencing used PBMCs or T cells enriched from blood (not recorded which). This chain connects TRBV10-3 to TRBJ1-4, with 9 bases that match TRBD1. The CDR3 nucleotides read TGTGCCATCAGTTCGGGACAGGGATGGAATGAAAAACTGTTTTTT. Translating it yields CAISSGQGWNEKLFF.